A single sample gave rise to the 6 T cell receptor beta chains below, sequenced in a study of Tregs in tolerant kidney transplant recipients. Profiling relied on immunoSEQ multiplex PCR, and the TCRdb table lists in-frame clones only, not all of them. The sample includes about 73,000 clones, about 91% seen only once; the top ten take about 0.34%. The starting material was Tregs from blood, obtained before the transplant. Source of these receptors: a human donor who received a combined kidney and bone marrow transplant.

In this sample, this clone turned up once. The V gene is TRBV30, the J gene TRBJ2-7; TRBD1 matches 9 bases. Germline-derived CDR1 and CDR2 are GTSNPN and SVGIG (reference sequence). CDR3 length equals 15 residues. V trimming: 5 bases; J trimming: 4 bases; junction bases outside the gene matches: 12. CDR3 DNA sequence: TGTGCCTGGGGACGCCCCGGGACAGGGACTTACGAGCAGTACTTC. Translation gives CAWGRPGTGTYEQYF.

The CDR3: CASSSGQAAGELFF. The CDR3 DNA follows: TGTGCCAGCAGCTCCGGACAGGCCGCCGGGGAGCTGTTTTTT. The chain carries TRBV5-4 and TRBJ2-2; 7 nucleotides agree with TRBD1. V was pared by 3 bases and J by 6 bases, with 5 bases of the junction left unmatched. The CDR3 sequence is 14 residues long. Germline CDR1 reads SGHNT; CDR2 reads YYREEE (reference sequence).

CDR3 in DNA: TGTGCCAGCAGCTTGGGGGACAGGCTGGCAGATACGCAGTATTTT. Residues: CASSLGDRLADTQYF. V usage is TRBV11-3 and J usage is TRBJ2-3; TRBD1 agrees at 8 bases. CDR3 length equals 15 residues. The trim removed 3 bases at V and 4 bases at J, leaving 6 bases unmatched. Germline-derived CDR1 and CDR2 are SGHNT and YENEEA.

The CDR3 here is CASSWVANTEAFF. CDR3 DNA: TGTGCCAGCAGCTGGGTGGCGAACACTGAAGCTTTCTTT. V usage is TRBV7-9 and J usage is TRBJ1-1; D uncertain. From germline, CDR1 is SEHNR and CDR2 FQNEAQ (reference sequence). The CDR3 is 13 residues long. Trimming took 4 bases from V and 1 from J, leaving 7 bases between them. Filled out from reference TRBV7-9 and TRBJ1-1, the complete variable domain reads DTGVSQNPRHKITKRGQNVTFRCDPISEHNRLYWYRQTLGQGPEFLTYFQNEAQLEKSRLLSDRFSAERPKGSFSTLEIQRTEQGDSAMYLCASSWVANTEAFFGQGTRLTVV.

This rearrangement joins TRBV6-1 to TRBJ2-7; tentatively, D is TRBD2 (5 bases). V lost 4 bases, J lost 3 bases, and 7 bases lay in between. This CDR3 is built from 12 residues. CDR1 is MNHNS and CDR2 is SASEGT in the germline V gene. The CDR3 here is CASSGTVYEQYF. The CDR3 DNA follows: TGTGCCAGCAGTGGGACTGTCTACGAGCAGTACTTC.

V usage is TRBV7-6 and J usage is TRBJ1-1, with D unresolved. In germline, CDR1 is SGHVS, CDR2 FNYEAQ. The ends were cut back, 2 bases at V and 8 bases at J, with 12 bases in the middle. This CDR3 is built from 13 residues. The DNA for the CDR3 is TGTGCCAGCAGCTTAAGAGGGAAAATGGAAGCTTTCTTT. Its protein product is CASSLRGKMEAFF.